The 10 T cell receptor beta chains listed next were all sequenced from one sample in a study of metastatic and nonmetastatic thyroid tumors. Every patient underwent thyroid surgery untreated. TCRdb reprocessed the PCR reads via MiXCR. The sample holds tens of thousands of clones, approximately 26% seen once. The sequenced material came from blood. These receptors all come from a male donor with papillary thyroid cancer or a benign thyroid nodule (not recorded which). Some clones in this sample may be carry-over from other donors' samples.

The V gene is TRBV7-6, the J gene TRBJ2-3; D is undetermined. The V and J ends lost 2 bases and 6 bases respectively, with 18 bases between them. Germline V gene sequence: CDR1 SGHVS, CDR2 FNYEAQ. CDR3 length: 16 residues. CDR3 region: CASSLTSVEGFDTQYF. DNA of the CDR3: TGTGCCAGCAGCTTAACCTCGGTGGAAGGGTTTGATACGCAGTATTTT.

The V and J genes are TRBV4-1 and TRBJ2-3, with D perhaps TRBD1 (5 bases). From germline, CDR1 is MGHRA and CDR2 YSYEKL. Trimming took 4 bases from V and 2 from J, leaving 13 bases between them. This CDR3 is built from 15 residues. This CDR3 reads CASSPGATFTDTQYF. CDR3 bases: TGCGCCAGCAGCCCTGGGGCCACTTTCACAGATACGCAGTATTTT.

This clone was observed a few times. The CDR3 nucleotides read TGTGCCAGCAGCGAAGGGGGCGCCGGTACTGAAGCTTTCTTT. This translates into CASSEGGAGTEAFF. The chain is built from TRBV28 and TRBJ1-1, with 7 bases aligning to TRBD1. Germline loops: CDR1 MDHEN, CDR2 SYDVKM. This CDR3 spans 14 amino acids. The ends lost 6 bases at V and 5 bases at J; junction bases unmatched: 9. The full variable domain, in which reference TRBV28 and TRBJ1-1 provide the parts outside the CDR3, is DVKVTQSSRYLVKRTGEKVFLECVQDMDHENMFWYRQDPGLGLRLIYFSYDVKMKEKGDIPEGYSVSREKKERFSLILESASTNQTSMYLCASSEGGAGTEAFFGQGTRLTVV.

This chain uses TRBV24-1 with TRBJ1-2; D remains unclear. CDR1 and CDR2 from the germline V gene are KGHDR and SFDVKD. V lost 5 bases to trimming and J lost 3 bases, with 15 bases between them. This CDR3 has 15 amino acids. The CDR3 sequence: CATSGSGEGDYGYTF. The CDR3 DNA sequence: TGTGCCACCAGTGGCTCCGGAGAGGGAGACTATGGCTACACCTTC.

Ten or more counts support this clone. The CDR3, as DNA: TGTGCCAGCAGCATATACCGGGACAGGGGCCAAGAGACCCAGTACTTC. It is translated as CASSIYRDRGQETQYF. V usage is TRBV7-8 and J usage is TRBJ2-5, with 10 bases lining up with TRBD1. CDR3 length: 16 amino acids. With V trimmed by 5 bases and J by 1 base, 7 bases remained unmatched. Germline V lookup: CDR1 SGHVS, CDR2 FQNEAQ.

This clone was counted ten times or more. This rearrangement joins TRBV9 to TRBJ2-1; 12 bases line up with TRBD2. The V gene end was trimmed by 0 bases and the J gene end by 6 bases; junction bases not matched to a gene: 7. Looked up from germline, CDR1 is SGDLS and CDR2 is YYNGEE. The CDR3 is 17 amino acids. This CDR3 is CASSVGVLAGGANEQFF. The CDR3 DNA is TGTGCCAGCAGCGTAGGGGTTCTAGCGGGGGGGGCCAATGAGCAGTTCTTC.

About this clone itself: Given a much more abundant clone one base away, this may be a read error. This chain connects TRBV14 to TRBJ2-2, with 10 positions matching TRBD2. V shed 5 bases and J 8 bases; nucleotides not matched to a gene: 8. CDR3 length: 15 amino acids. Germline V gene lookup returns CDR1 SGHDN and CDR2 FVKESK. For the CDR3, the DNA is TGTGCCAGCAGCGATCCGGGACTAGCGCCTGGGGAGCTGTTTTTT. It specifies CASSDPGLAPGELFF.

The chain's CDR3 is CASSLVWRQETQYF. Here the CDR3 DNA reads TGTGCCAGCAGCTTAGTCTGGCGGCAAGAGACCCAGTACTTC. The rearrangement links TRBV7-2 to TRBJ2-5, with D unresolved. CDR1 SGHTA and CDR2 FQGNSA come from the germline V gene. CDR3 size: 14 residues. Trimming took 1 base from V and 2 from J, leaving 8 bases between them.

This clone has ten or more counts. This chain links TRBV27 with TRBJ2-3; the D is unclear. V was cut by 2 bases and J by 1 base, with 4 bases left in between. This CDR3 spans 13 amino acids. The germline V gene encodes CDR1 MNHEY and CDR2 SMNVEV (reference sequence). DNA for the CDR3: TGTGCCAGCAGTTTAATCGGCACAGATACGCAGTATTTT. It encodes CASSLIGTDTQYF.

This clone was detected only a few times. CDR3 sequence: CASSETGARYYEQYF. The CDR3 nucleotides read TGTGCCAGCAGCGAGACAGGGGCGCGCTACTACGAGCAGTACTTC. The chain has TRBV6-1 and TRBJ2-7, with 8 bases identical to TRBD1. Germline trimming cut 6 bases from V and 3 bases from J; bases unmatched to any gene: 10. Germline V gene lookup returns CDR1 MNHNS and CDR2 SASEGT. This CDR3 is built from 15 residues.